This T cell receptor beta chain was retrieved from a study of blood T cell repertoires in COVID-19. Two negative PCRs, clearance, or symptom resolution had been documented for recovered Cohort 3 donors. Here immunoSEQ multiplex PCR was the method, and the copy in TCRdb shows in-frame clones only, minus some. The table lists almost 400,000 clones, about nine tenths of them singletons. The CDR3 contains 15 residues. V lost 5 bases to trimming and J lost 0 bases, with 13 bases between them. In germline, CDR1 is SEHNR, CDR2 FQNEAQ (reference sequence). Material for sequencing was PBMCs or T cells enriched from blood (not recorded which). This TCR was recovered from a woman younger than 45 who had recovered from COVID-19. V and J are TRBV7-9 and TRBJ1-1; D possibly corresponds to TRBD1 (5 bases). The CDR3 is CASSGKGFVNTEAFF. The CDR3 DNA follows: TGTGCCAGCAGCGGAAAGGGGTTTGTGAACACTGAAGCTTTCTTT.